This TCR beta chain was documented in a study of shared clonotypes between healthy human individuals (dated by TCRdb to about 2020). With respect to the entire study: The cohort comprised a couple of women and a few men aged 18 to 49 years. For each donor, CD4 naive and CD4 memory were each run on three plates, CD8 naive on two plates, and CD8 memory on one plate. Blood TCR repertoires of five healthy adults were deeply sequenced to estimate repertoire size and the extent of clonotype sharing between individuals. To increase sequencing depth and limit assay-specific biases, TCR repertoire library preparation and sequencing were carried out by different laboratories using diverse techniques. Per donor, leukapheresis produced somewhere between about 0.85 and 8.9 billion PBMCs. What the work shows at the level of the full study, not this receptor alone: Incomplete sequencing was indicated by rarefaction of sorted-subset datasets, despite the large sequencing depth. When a few donors were compared, the shared fraction of clonotypes was around 5.1% for naive CD4, about 4% for naive CD8, more than 2% for memory CD4, and 0.4% for memory CD8. Naive subsets generally had larger estimated clonotype richness than memory subsets did. Based on pairwise subsampling, the degree of clonotype sharing among donors was expected to be affected by sequencing depth. Sampling was limited to blood, and TCR repertoires in tissue likely differ from TCR repertoires in blood. Compared with non-shared clonotypes, clonotypes shared by all four sorted-subset donors had higher generation probabilities. The genetic and exposure-history diversity represented was limited by the small number of donors.

Turning to this clone: What this receptor recognizes is not known. No base-level quality is on record; no much larger clone is a single base apart.

Using the deep immunoSEQ assay, TCR CDR3 regions were amplified from genomic DNA by multiplex PCR. Extracted genomic DNA from each cell subset was distributed evenly across all wells of several immunoSEQ 96-well plates, and each plate was treated as a replicate. For sorted subsets, each replicate PCR was loaded with about 0.2 ug genomic DNA, equivalent to about 30,000 T cell genomes. Purified libraries were quantified with a Qubit 3.0 fluorometer, sized on a Bioanalyzer 2100, and re-quantified with the KAPA Library Quantification kit. Each immunoSEQ 96-well plate was sequenced on its own single-read 150-cycle Illumina NextSeq 550 flow cell. In the original analysis: Because the immunoSEQ output held only junctional sequences and lacked quality scores, the filtering could not match the filtering applied to full-length reads. Sequences were annotated with PyIR, a Python wrapper for IgBLAST v1.9, and V/J genes and CDR3 were assigned using IMGT germline references. Any read was removed if the V/J assignment was weak (E-value above 1e-6), the CDR3 was missing, or the read contained stop codons, out-of-frame junctions, or ambiguous translated residues. A V3J clonotype was defined by an identical inferred V gene, J gene, and CDR3 amino acid sequence. The percentage overlap between two repertoires was calculated by dividing the number of shared unique clonotypes by the size of the smaller repertoire. Richness of each repertoire was evaluated using RTK rarefaction, the Chao1 estimator, and Recon v2.1 estimates of unobserved clonotypes. Generation probabilities were computed with OLGA for all TCRbeta clonotypes obtained by the gDNA method from several donors. TCRdb mirrors the immuneACCESS table, restricted to in-frame sequences. Some clones are absent from its copies; in checked studies, under half trace to an unresolved V gene, and the reason for the others is unknown. V, J and clone size were drawn from that table, and D and trimming were deduced from the DNA. This sample holds some 740,000 clones; 80% to 95% were observed only once. The top ten clonotypes cover nearly 25% of the sample.

CD8 naive samples were obtained by positive selection for CCR7 among CD45RO-negative cells, yielding a CD45RA+CCR7+ population from which TemRA cells were excluded. The donors were healthy, HIV-negative adults with no recently reported acute infections or vaccinations. All donors were Caucasian adults living in Nashville, Tennessee, USA. After blood collection by leukapheresis, PBMCs were isolated using Ficoll-Histopaque density gradient centrifugation and then cryopreserved in the vapor phase of liquid nitrogen. Analytical flow cytometry was used to check the purity and quantity of each magnetically sorted T cell population. Genomic DNA was isolated from each sorted fraction and quantified by UV absorbance on a Nanodrop 2000c. The CDR3 runs 12 amino acids, cysteine and phenylalanine included. The entry retains the CDR3 DNA only, 36 bases that are in frame from base 1. CDR1 and CDR2 (LNHDA, SQIVND) derive from the germline V gene (reference sequence). Trimming at the junction amounts to 5 bases on V and 2 bases on J, and the germline ends lie 7 bases apart.

Material for sequencing was naive CD8+ T cells sorted from blood. The cell subset or site label for this specimen denotes: CD45RA+CCR7+. This TCR was sampled from a man aged 30-40 years in good health. The rearranged chain carries TRBV19 and TRBJ2-7; too little of a D gene remains to name it. The nucleotides read TGTGCCAGTAGTGACTTAGCCTACGAGCAGTACTTC. Its amino acids are CASSDLAYEQYF.